The present T cell receptor (beta chain) was sequenced within a study of memory CD4+ T cells and cytomegalovirus serostatus (dated by TCRdb to the late 2010s). For context, the study as a whole: A total of 33 healthy Belgian adults, of whom 9 were CMV seropositive and some 24 were CMV seronegative, were included in the cohort. To replicate a published TCR-based CMV serostatus classifier, the researchers sequenced the CD4+ memory TCRbeta repertoires of a Belgian cohort whose cytomegalovirus serostatus was known. Overall results and qualifications from the work: Among the 150 to 200 previously reported CMV-associated TCRbeta sequences, some 62 showed up in the CD4+ memory repertoires, with each one found in between one and five individuals. Unlike the original study, which covered naive and memory CD4+ and CD8+ populations, the Belgian study sequenced only CD4+CD45RO+ memory cells. On the Belgian cohort, the classifier based on the original framework reached a median bootstrapped AUC of 0.95, with a 95% CI of 0.76-1.00. CMV serostatus prediction reached a median bootstrapped AUC of 0.95 with the original framework and 0.9 to 0.93 with a US-trained random forest. Results were interpreted as suggesting that the CMV-associated TCR signature is largely present in the CD4+ memory repertoire.

Comments on this clone: Its antigen target is currently unknown. Base-call qualities are not available, and no considerably larger clone is one nucleotide away.

A FACSAria II was used to sort memory CD4+ T cells, defined as single viable CD3+CD4+CD8-CD45RO+ cells. To determine CMV serostatus, a Roche Elecsys assay was used that detects serum IgG against CMV pp150, pp28, p38 and p52. After thawing, total CD4+ T cells were enriched by positive selection with CD4 magnetic microbeads. The samples came from a separate study whose specific focus was interrogating the CD4+ T cell memory repertoire. Following standard operating procedures, peripheral blood mononuclear cells were isolated and cryopreserved, while serum was kept at -80 degrees C. The staining relied on CD3-PerCP (BW264/56), CD4-APC (RPA-T4), CD45RO-PE (UCHT1) and CD8-Pacific Orange (3B5) antibodies, and Sytox blue was used to exclude non-viable cells. CDR1 and CDR2 are read off the germline V gene as SGHVS and FQNEAQ. From cysteine to phenylalanine, the CDR3 is 17 amino acids long. Only the CDR3 portion is preserved as DNA: 51 bases, with reading frame beginning at the first base. Between the V and J ends, shortened by 0 bases and 2 bases respectively, the junction contains 15 bases.

The Quick-DNA Microprep Kit was used to extract genomic DNA from the sorted cells. Amplification of TCRbeta DNA was done with the immunoSEQ hsTCRbeta kit, following the protocol from the manufacturer. TCRbeta libraries were sequenced on an Illumina MiSeq instrument. The authors' analysis ran thus. Removing out-of-frame sequences left a few million distinct TCRbeta sequences, an average of roughly 63,000 per individual. Each individual was scored using the number of 150 to 200 previously reported CMV-associated TCRbeta sequences that the individual carried and the total number of productive distinct TCRbeta sequences. A beta-binomial model was reimplemented in Python, and scikit-learn random forests with default parameters were trained on US cohort data. Classifier performance on the Belgian cohort was summarized as median AUC with percentile confidence intervals calculated over 10,000 bootstrap iterations. Drawn from immuneACCESS, this table holds only the in-frame rearrangements with V and J called that TCRdb kept. Clones are partly lost; checked studies trace under half to an unresolved V gene and leave the rest unexplained. V, J and clone size are those of that table, while D and trimming were read from the DNA. The sample profile shows 20,000 to 30,000 clones; less than 80% of them were found once. Together, the top ten hold more than 0.8% of the sample.

Sample: memory CD4+ T cells from blood. The sequence was collected from an adult in good health and CMV-seronegative. Recombination connected TRBV7-8 to TRBJ2-3; the D gene remains uncertain. The CDR3 protein sequence reads: CASSLAVGNRHTDTQYF. DNA sequence: TGTGCCAGCAGCTTAGCGGTTGGGAATCGTCACACAGATACGCAGTATTTT.